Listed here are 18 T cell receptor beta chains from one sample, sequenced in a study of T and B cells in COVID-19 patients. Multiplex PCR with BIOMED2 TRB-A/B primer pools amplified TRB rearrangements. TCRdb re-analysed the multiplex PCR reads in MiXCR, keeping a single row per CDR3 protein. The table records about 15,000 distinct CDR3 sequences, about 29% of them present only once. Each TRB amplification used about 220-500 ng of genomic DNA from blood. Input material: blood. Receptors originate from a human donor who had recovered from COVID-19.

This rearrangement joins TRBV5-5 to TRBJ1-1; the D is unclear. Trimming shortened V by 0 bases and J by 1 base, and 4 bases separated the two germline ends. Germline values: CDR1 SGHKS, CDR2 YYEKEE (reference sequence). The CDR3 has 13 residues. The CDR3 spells CASSLGGNTEAFF. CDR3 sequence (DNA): TGTGCCAGCAGCTTGGGGGGGAACACTGAAGCTTTCTTT.

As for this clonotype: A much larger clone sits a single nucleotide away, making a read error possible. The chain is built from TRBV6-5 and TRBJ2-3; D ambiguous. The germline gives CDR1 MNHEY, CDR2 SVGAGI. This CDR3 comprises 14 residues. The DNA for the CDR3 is TGTGCCTGCAGACTGGGCGGAAACACATATACGCAGTATTTT. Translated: CACRLGGNTYTQYF.

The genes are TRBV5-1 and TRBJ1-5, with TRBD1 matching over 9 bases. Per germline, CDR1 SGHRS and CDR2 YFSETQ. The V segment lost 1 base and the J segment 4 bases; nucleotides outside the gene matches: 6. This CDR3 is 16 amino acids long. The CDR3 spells CASSLSPTGGNQPQHF. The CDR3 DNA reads TGCGCCAGCAGCTTGAGCCCGACAGGGGGTAATCAGCCCCAGCATTTT.

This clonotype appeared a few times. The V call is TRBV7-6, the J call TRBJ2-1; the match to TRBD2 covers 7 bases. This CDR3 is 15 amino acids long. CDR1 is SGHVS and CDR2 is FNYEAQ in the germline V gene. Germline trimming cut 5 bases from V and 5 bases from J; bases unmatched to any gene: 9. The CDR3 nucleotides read TGTGCCAGCAGCCGCCGGGGGAGGGAAAACAATGAGCAGTTCTTC. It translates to CASSRRGRENNEQFF.

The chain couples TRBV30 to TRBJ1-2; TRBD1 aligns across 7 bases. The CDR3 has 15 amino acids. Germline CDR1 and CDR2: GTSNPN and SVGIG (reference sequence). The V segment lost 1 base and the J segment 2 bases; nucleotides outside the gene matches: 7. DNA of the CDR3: TGTGCCTGGAGTGGGGGACAGTTTGCAAACTATGGCTACACCTTC. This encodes CAWSGGQFANYGYTF.

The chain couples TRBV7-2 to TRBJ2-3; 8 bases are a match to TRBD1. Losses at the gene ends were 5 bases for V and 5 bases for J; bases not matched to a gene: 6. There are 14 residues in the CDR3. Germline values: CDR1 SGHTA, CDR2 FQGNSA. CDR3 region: CASSTWTGRDTQYF. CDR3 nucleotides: TGTGCCAGCAGCACCTGGACAGGGCGAGATACGCAGTATTTT.

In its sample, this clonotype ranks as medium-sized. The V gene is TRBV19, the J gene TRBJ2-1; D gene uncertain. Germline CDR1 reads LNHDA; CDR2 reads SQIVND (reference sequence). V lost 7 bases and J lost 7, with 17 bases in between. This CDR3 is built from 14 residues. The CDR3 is CASNTFISLNEQFF. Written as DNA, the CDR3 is TGTGCCAGTAATACATTTATAAGTTTGAATGAGCAGTTCTTC.

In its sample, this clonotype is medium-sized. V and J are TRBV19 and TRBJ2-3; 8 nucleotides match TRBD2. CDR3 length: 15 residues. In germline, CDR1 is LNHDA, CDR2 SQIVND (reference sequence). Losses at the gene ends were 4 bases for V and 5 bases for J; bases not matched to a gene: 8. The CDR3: CASSTSGSEVDTQYF. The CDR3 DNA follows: TGTGCCAGTAGTACCAGCGGGAGTGAGGTAGATACGCAGTATTTT.

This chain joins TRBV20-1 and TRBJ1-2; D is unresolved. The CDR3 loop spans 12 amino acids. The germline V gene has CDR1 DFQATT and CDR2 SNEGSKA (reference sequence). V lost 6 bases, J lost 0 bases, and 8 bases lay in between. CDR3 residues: CSAVRTNYGYTF. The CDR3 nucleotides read TGCAGTGCGGTTCGAACTAACTATGGCTACACCTTC.

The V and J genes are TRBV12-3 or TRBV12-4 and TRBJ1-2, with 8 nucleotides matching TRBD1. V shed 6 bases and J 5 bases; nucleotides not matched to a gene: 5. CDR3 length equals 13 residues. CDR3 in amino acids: CASSSRGLYGYTF. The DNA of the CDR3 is TGTGCCAGCAGCTCCAGGGGGCTTTATGGCTACACCTTC.

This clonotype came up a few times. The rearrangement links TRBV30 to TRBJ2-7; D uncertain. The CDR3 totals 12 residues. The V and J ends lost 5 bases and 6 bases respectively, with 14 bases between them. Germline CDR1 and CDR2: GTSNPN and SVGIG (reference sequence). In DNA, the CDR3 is TGTGCCTGGGGGCGAGAAATTTTCGAGCAGTACTTC. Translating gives CAWGREIFEQYF.

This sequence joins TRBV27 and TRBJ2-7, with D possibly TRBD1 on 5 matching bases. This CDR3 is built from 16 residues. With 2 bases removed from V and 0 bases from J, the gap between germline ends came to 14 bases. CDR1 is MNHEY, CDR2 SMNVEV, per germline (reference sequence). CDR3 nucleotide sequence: TGTGCCAGCAGTTTAAGAGGCCAGGGATTCTCCTACGAGCAGTACTTC. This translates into CASSLRGQGFSYEQYF.

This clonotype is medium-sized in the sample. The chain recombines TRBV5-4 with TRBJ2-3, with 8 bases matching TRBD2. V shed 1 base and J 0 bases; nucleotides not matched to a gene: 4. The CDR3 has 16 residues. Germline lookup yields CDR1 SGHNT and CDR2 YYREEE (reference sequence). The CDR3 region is CASSLRAGGSTDTQYF. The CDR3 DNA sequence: TGTGCCAGCAGCTTGCGGGCGGGGGGAAGCACAGATACGCAGTATTTT.

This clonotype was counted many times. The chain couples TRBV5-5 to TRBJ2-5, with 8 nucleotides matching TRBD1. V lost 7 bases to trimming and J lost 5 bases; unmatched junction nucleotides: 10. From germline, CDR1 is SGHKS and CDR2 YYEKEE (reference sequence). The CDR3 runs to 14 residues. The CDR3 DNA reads TGTGCCAGCGACGAGAGGGCAGGGGGCGAGACCCAGTACTTC. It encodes CASDERAGGETQYF.

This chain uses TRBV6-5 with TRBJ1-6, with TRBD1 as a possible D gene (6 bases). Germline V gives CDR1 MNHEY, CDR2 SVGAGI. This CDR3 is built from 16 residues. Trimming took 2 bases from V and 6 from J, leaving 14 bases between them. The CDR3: CASSYPSGASNSPLHF. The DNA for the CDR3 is TGTGCCAGCAGTTACCCTTCAGGGGCTTCTAATTCACCCCTCCACTTT.

CDR3 region: CASSPGQGGLQPQHF. The CDR3 nucleotides are TGTGCCAGCTCACCGGGACAGGGGGGTCTTCAGCCCCAGCATTTT. The chain joins TRBV18 to TRBJ1-5; TRBD1 aligns across 11 bases. V lost 3 bases and J lost 6; bases outside the gene matches: 4. The V gene's germline CDR1 is KGHSH and CDR2 LQKENI. This CDR3 has 15 residues. Full variable domain (outside the CDR3, taken from reference TRBV18 and TRBJ1-5): NAGVMQNPRHLVRRRGQEARLRCSPMKGHSHVYWYRQLPEEGLKFMVYLQKENIIDESGMPKERFSAEFPKEGPSILRIQQVVRGDSAAYFCASSPGQGGLQPQHFGDGTRLSIL.

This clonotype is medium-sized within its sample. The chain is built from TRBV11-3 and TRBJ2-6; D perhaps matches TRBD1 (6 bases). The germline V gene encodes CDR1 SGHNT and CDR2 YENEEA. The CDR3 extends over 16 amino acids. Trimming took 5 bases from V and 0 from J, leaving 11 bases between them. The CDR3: CASSRTVDSGANVLTF. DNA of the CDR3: TGTGCCAGCAGCCGGACAGTAGACTCTGGGGCCAACGTCCTGACTTTC.

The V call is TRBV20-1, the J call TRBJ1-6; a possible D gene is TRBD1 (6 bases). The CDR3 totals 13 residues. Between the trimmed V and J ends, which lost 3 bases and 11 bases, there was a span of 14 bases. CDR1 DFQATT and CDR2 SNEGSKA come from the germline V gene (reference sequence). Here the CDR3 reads CSAREAGAPPLHF. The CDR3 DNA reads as TGCAGTGCTAGGGAGGCGGGGGCACCACCCCTCCACTTT.